Listed below are T cell receptor beta chains from one sample, sequenced in a study of blood T cells in healthy people across ages. MiXCR was run by TCRdb on the 5' RACE reads, yielding one entry per CDR3 protein. Altogether about 770,000 distinct CDR3 sequences are present, around 43% being singletons, with the ten largest covering roughly 19%. Source material: blood. The receptors derive from a man aged 55 to 70 in good health. The conserved cysteine and the conserved F or W are not part of the CDR3 here. Each record gives: V gene, J gene, clone size, CDR3 protein. The size of a clone is reported for some rows only, either as once, few or many, or as a class for expanded clones.

v_call: TRBV6-2/TRBV6-3
j_call: TRBJ2-5
clone_size: NA
cdr3_aa: ASTRPRGHNEQY

v_call: TRBV27
j_call: TRBJ2-1
clone_size: NA
cdr3_aa: ASSLSPIAYNEQF

v_call: TRBV6-5
j_call: TRBJ2-1
clone_size: NA
cdr3_aa: ASSYSTGRDNEQF

v_call: TRBV4-1
j_call: TRBJ2-5
clone_size: NA
cdr3_aa: ASSQDLSGVETQY

v_call: TRBV6-9
j_call: TRBJ2-4
clone_size: NA
cdr3_aa: ASGREQDRPKAKNIQY

v_call: TRBV4-1
j_call: TRBJ1-5
clone_size: NA
cdr3_aa: ASSGGPWSNQPQH

v_call: TRBV6-2/TRBV6-3
j_call: TRBJ2-1
clone_size: NA
cdr3_aa: ASGQQGGWGNNEQF

v_call: TRBV5-1
j_call: TRBJ2-3
clone_size: NA
cdr3_aa: ASSARPGQGASTQY

v_call: TRBV10-3
j_call: TRBJ1-1
clone_size: NA
cdr3_aa: ASRFDRNTEAF

v_call: TRBV6-5
j_call: TRBJ1-5
clone_size: few
cdr3_aa: ASSRQGTGNQPQH

v_call: TRBV7-8
j_call: TRBJ1-6
clone_size: few
cdr3_aa: ASSLEGASSYNSPLH

v_call: TRBV5-1
j_call: TRBJ2-7
clone_size: many
cdr3_aa: ASSPGTDEQY

v_call: TRBV18
j_call: TRBJ2-1
clone_size: NA
cdr3_aa: ASSPQAKPNEQF

v_call: TRBV10-2
j_call: TRBJ2-7
clone_size: NA
cdr3_aa: ASSADTDYEQY

v_call: TRBV20-1
j_call: TRBJ1-2
clone_size: many
cdr3_aa: SASPTRQGNYGYT

v_call: TRBV7-9
j_call: TRBJ2-1
clone_size: NA
cdr3_aa: ASSLASLAGAPRGVEQF

v_call: TRBV9
j_call: TRBJ2-3
clone_size: NA
cdr3_aa: ASSVAGSNTDTQY

v_call: TRBV7-9
j_call: NA
clone_size: few
cdr3_aa: ASSLGDPAETQY

v_call: TRBV7-2
j_call: TRBJ1-2
clone_size: few
cdr3_aa: ASSPTLDGLRGYT

v_call: TRBV28
j_call: TRBJ2-1
clone_size: NA
cdr3_aa: ASRGQNPANEQF

v_call: TRBV7-2
j_call: TRBJ2-5
clone_size: NA
cdr3_aa: ASSPGTGGQETQY

v_call: TRBV7-6
j_call: TRBJ2-5
clone_size: NA
cdr3_aa: ASSPQGGKTQY

v_call: TRBV10-3
j_call: TRBJ2-1
clone_size: once
cdr3_aa: AITSRGQGSYNEQF

v_call: TRBV12-3/TRBV12-4
j_call: TRBJ1-1
clone_size: NA
cdr3_aa: ASSFQGGSEAF

v_call: TRBV28
j_call: TRBJ2-3
clone_size: NA
cdr3_aa: ASSLSIRGTSTDTQY

v_call: TRBV6-2/TRBV6-3
j_call: NA
clone_size: NA
cdr3_aa: ASSSLRGRRETQY

v_call: TRBV28
j_call: TRBJ1-2
clone_size: NA
cdr3_aa: ASSSPDRQGYT

v_call: TRBV15
j_call: TRBJ2-7
clone_size: NA
cdr3_aa: ATSRDGTGGISSYEQY

v_call: TRBV7-3
j_call: TRBJ2-3
clone_size: NA
cdr3_aa: ASSTGQGLTDTQY

v_call: TRBV5-1
j_call: TRBJ2-1
clone_size: NA
cdr3_aa: ASRIQPGQERNEQF

v_call: TRBV4-1
j_call: TRBJ2-3
clone_size: NA
cdr3_aa: ASSRDGWDTQY

v_call: TRBV4-3
j_call: TRBJ2-3
clone_size: NA
cdr3_aa: ASSQQVDWESGTDTQY

v_call: TRBV6-5
j_call: TRBJ1-4
clone_size: once
cdr3_aa: ASRTGPTNEKLF

v_call: TRBV29-1
j_call: TRBJ2-1
clone_size: NA
cdr3_aa: SVGAGTWGGEQF

v_call: TRBV20-1
j_call: TRBJ1-4
clone_size: NA
cdr3_aa: SARAIATNEKLF

v_call: TRBV20-1
j_call: TRBJ2-5
clone_size: NA
cdr3_aa: SARQAQETQY

v_call: TRBV4-3
j_call: TRBJ2-3
clone_size: few
cdr3_aa: ASSQDRGAGPYTQY

v_call: TRBV11-2
j_call: TRBJ2-7
clone_size: NA
cdr3_aa: ASSLGGGRFYEQY

v_call: TRBV6-2/TRBV6-3
j_call: TRBJ1-5
clone_size: few
cdr3_aa: ASSSGRGTANQPQH

v_call: TRBV9
j_call: TRBJ1-4
clone_size: NA
cdr3_aa: ASSVGQSNEKLF

v_call: TRBV2
j_call: TRBJ2-1
clone_size: few
cdr3_aa: ASRDQKLTGGIDEQF

v_call: TRBV20-1
j_call: TRBJ1-6
clone_size: few
cdr3_aa: SARGVSYNSPPH

v_call: TRBV14
j_call: TRBJ2-3
clone_size: NA
cdr3_aa: ASSQDSLTQY

v_call: TRBV6-1
j_call: TRBJ2-7
clone_size: many
cdr3_aa: ASSDGYEQY

v_call: TRBV7-2
j_call: TRBJ2-3
clone_size: NA
cdr3_aa: ASSPSVAGDGTQY

v_call: TRBV7-2
j_call: TRBJ2-1
clone_size: NA
cdr3_aa: ASSLGLNTGEQF

v_call: TRBV7-9
j_call: TRBJ2-7
clone_size: few
cdr3_aa: ASSFGGTPYEQY

v_call: TRBV10-2
j_call: TRBJ2-1
clone_size: NA
cdr3_aa: ASLNGAGTLFNEQF

v_call: TRBV7-2
j_call: TRBJ1-2
clone_size: NA
cdr3_aa: ASSLEGRVGGYT

v_call: TRBV28
j_call: TRBJ2-1
clone_size: NA
cdr3_aa: ASSFKGNEQF

v_call: TRBV20-1
j_call: NA
clone_size: NA
cdr3_aa: SASPARQGTNEQY

v_call: TRBV5-6
j_call: TRBJ2-7
clone_size: NA
cdr3_aa: ASSSGGHLTYEQY

v_call: TRBV6-2/TRBV6-3
j_call: TRBJ2-7
clone_size: NA
cdr3_aa: ASCRGSRNMKQY